The 9 T cell receptor beta chains below were found in one sample sequenced in a study of early T cells in non-severe SARS-CoV-2 infection. TCRdb re-called the 5' RACE reads with MiXCR, one entry per CDR3 protein. The table has some 38,000 distinct CDR3 sequences, around 4.6% seen once; the top ten hold 15% to 20%. The material sequenced was whole blood. These receptors came from an adult who was a healthcare worker with PCR-confirmed SARS-CoV-2 infection or an uninfected control (not recorded which).

This clonotype was counted many times. The V and J genes are TRBV29-1 and TRBJ2-1; 13 positions agree with TRBD2. CDR1 is SQVTM and CDR2 is ANQGSEA in the germline V gene. Unmatched junction bases numbered 6, after V lost 7 bases and J lost 6 bases. This CDR3 has 14 amino acids. The CDR3 DNA reads TGCAGCGCCCTGACTAGCGGGGGGCGCAATGAGCAGTTCTTC. Translating gives CSALTSGGRNEQFF.

In its sample, this clonotype was seen many times. The chain recombines TRBV7-2 with TRBJ1-1; D is ambiguous. Germline assignment: CDR1 SGHTA and CDR2 FQGNSA. There are 13 residues in the CDR3. Trimming left V 0 bases short and J 8 bases short, with 10 bases between. Written as DNA, the CDR3 is TGTGCCAGCAGCTTAGCGGAGTACAGCGAAGCTTTCTTT. It is translated as CASSLAEYSEAFF.

This clonotype was recorded many times. For the CDR3, the DNA is TGCGCCAGCAGCTTGATGCCCGGGGCCGGCAATGAGCAGTTCTTC. Its translation: CASSLMPGAGNEQFF. The V call is TRBV5-1, the J call TRBJ2-1; either TRBD1 or TRBD2 may fit D (5 bases each). Germline values: CDR1 SGHRS, CDR2 YFSETQ. The CDR3 covers 15 residues. V was trimmed by 1 base and J by 6 bases, leaving 14 bases between them.

The chain combines TRBV9 with TRBJ2-2; 8 positions match TRBD2. The CDR3 consists of 14 residues. V shed 4 bases and J 6 bases; nucleotides not matched to a gene: 5. Germline lookup yields CDR1 SGDLS and CDR2 YYNGEE. CDR3 bases: TGTGCCAGCAGCCCCCAACTAGCGGCCGGGGAGCTGTTTTTT. It translates to CASSPQLAAGELFF.

Only a few counts were recorded for this clonotype. V gene TRBV27 combines with J gene TRBJ1-1; D is possibly TRBD1 (5 bases). The CDR3 runs to 16 residues. Germline-derived CDR1 and CDR2 are MNHEY and SMNVEV (reference sequence). The V and J ends lost 5 bases and 0 bases respectively, with 16 bases between them. The CDR3 region is CASSPYPTDLNTEAFF. CDR3 nucleotide sequence: TGTGCCAGCAGTCCCTACCCGACAGATTTGAACACTGAAGCTTTCTTT.

At least ten counts were recorded for this clonotype. The J gene is TRBJ1-1, the V gene TRBV7-2; a possible D gene is TRBD1 (5 bases). V lost 3 bases and J lost 0, with 11 bases in between. The CDR3 sequence is 15 residues long. Germline-derived CDR1 and CDR2 are SGHTA and FQGNSA. The CDR3 coding sequence is TGTGCCAGCAGCTTGGGGCGGTTTATGAACACTGAAGCTTTCTTT. This translates into CASSLGRFMNTEAFF. Based on the CDR3 plus reference TRBV7-2 and TRBJ1-1, the full variable domain is GAGVSQSPSNKVTEKGKDVELRCDPISGHTALYWYRQSLGQGLEFLIYFQGNSAPDKSGLPSDRFSAERTGGSVSTLTIQRTQQEDSAVYLCASSLGRFMNTEAFFGQGTRLTVV.

This clonotype has ten or more counts. The chain joins TRBV6-1 to TRBJ2-3, with D perhaps TRBD1 or TRBD2 (5 bases each). CDR1 and CDR2 (germline): MNHNS, SASEGT. Between the trimmed V and J ends, which lost 10 bases and 6 bases, there was a span of 17 bases. The CDR3 is 13 amino acids. Here the CDR3 reads CAITNPGPDTQYF. The CDR3 region has the DNA TGTGCCATTACTAACCCGGGACCGGATACGCAGTATTTT.

In its sample, this clonotype was seen many times. The gene calls are TRBV4-1 and TRBJ1-6; D is unclear. Deletions cut 0 bases from V and 9 bases from J, with 12 bases between. This CDR3 contains 15 residues. The germline CDR1 and CDR2 sequences are MGHRA and YSYEKL. The CDR3 here is CASSQDVFAISPLHF. CDR3 DNA sequence: TGCGCCAGCAGCCAAGATGTTTTCGCTATTTCACCCCTCCACTTT.

This clonotype was seen many times. The chain uses TRBV7-3 and TRBJ2-2, with D hard to call. The V gene lost 0 bases and the J gene lost 6 bases, with 5 bases spanning the gap. This CDR3 is built from 13 residues. Germline assignment: CDR1 SGHTA and CDR2 FQGTGA. The CDR3 region is CASSLTMAGELFF. The CDR3, as DNA: TGTGCCAGCAGCTTAACAATGGCCGGGGAGCTGTTTTTT.